The clone carrying this T cell receptor beta chain was detected a few times. Its antigen is currently unknown. The data were taken from a study of T cells in Graves' hyperthyroidism and ophthalmopathy. Around 9.8 ml fresh peripheral blood yielded the PBMCs. Amplification of TCR beta CDR3 regions was performed using RNA transcripts as template. Initially, a first-round RT-PCR of the TCR CDR3 employed the HTBI primer set. One entry per CDR3 protein results from TCRdb running MiXCR on the multiplex PCR reads. The sample consists of over 450,000 distinct CDR3 sequences, more than 15% of them appearing once. Study observations and caveats: Median prediction lead before ophthalmopathy onset was 6.5 months with the model.

This clonotype was obtained from a young woman with Graves' ophthalmopathy. The specimen was blood.

CDR3 nucleotide sequence: TGCGCCAGCAGCTTGGGGTACAACTCCTACGAGCAGTACTTC. Translated, it gives CASSLGYNSYEQYF. The V gene is TRBV5-1, the J gene TRBJ2-7; no definite D call. The CDR3 spans 14 residues. V shed 0 bases and J shed 0 bases, with 7 bases lying between them. Per the germline V gene, CDR1 is SGHRS and CDR2 is YFSETQ.